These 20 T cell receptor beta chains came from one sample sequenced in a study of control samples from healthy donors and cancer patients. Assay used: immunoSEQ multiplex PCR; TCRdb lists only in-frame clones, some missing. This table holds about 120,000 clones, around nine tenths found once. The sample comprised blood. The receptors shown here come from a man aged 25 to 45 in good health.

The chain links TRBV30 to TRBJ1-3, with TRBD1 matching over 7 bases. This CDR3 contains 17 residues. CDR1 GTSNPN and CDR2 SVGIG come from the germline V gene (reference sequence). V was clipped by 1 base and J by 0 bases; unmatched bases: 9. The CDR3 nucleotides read TGTGCCTGGAGTGCGGGATACAGGGGCTCCTCTGGAAACACCATATATTTT. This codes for CAWSAGYRGSSGNTIYF.

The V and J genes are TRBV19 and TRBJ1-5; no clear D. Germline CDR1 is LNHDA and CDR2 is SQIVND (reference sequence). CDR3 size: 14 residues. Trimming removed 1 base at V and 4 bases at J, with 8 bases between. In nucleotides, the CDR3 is TGTGCCAGTAGTATAGTTGGAGAGAATCAGCCCCAGCATTTT. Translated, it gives CASSIVGENQPQHF.

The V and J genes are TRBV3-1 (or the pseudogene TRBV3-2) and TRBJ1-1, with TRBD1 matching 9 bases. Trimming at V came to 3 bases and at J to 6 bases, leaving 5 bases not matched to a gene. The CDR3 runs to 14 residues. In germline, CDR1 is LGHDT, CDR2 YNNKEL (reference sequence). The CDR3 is CASSQTGGSAEAFF. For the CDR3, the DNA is TGTGCCAGCAGCCAGACAGGGGGTAGCGCTGAAGCTTTCTTT.

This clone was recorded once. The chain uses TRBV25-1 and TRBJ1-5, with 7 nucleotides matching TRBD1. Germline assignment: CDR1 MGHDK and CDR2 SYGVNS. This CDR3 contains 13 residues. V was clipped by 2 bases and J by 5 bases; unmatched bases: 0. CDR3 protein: CASSEQGDQPQHF. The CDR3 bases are TGTGCCAGCAGTGAACAGGGGGATCAGCCCCAGCATTTT.

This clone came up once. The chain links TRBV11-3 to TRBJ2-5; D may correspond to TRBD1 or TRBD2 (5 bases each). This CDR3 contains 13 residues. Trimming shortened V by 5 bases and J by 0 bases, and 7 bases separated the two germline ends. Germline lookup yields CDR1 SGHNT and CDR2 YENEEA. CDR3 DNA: TGTGCCAGCAGCCTGGGACACCAAGAGACCCAGTACTTC. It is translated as CASSLGHQETQYF.

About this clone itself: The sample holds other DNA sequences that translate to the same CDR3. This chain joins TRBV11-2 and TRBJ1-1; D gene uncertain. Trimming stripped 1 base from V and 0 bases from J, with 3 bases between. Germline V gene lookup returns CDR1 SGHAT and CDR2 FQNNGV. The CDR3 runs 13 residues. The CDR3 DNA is TGTGCCAGCAGCTTAGGAGTGAACACTGAAGCTTTCTTT. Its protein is CASSLGVNTEAFF.

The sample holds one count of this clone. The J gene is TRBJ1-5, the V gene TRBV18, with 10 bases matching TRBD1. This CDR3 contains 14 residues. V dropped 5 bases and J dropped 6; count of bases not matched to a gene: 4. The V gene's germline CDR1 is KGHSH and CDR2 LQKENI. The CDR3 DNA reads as TGTGCCAGCTCAGGACAGGGGGGGAGTCAGCCCCAGCATTTT. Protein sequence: CASSGQGGSQPQHF.

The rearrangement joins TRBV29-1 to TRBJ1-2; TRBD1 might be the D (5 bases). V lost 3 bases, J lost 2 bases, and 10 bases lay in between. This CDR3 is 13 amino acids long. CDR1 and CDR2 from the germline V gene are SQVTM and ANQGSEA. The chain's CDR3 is CSVEGEYNYGYTF. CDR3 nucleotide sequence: TGCAGCGTTGAGGGGGAATACAACTATGGCTACACCTTC. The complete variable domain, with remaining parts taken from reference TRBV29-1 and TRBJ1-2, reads SAVISQKPSRDICQRGTSLTIQCQVDSQVTMMFWYRQQPGQSLTLIATANQGSEATYESGFVIDKFPISRPNLTFSTLTVSNMSPEDSSIYLCSVEGEYNYGYTFGSGTRLTVV.

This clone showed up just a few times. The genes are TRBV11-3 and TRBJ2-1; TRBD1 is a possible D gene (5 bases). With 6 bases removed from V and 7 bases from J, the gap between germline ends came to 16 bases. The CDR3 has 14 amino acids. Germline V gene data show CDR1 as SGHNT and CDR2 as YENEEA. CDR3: CASSSDREVNEQFF. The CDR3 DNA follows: TGTGCCAGCAGTTCAGACAGAGAGGTAAATGAGCAGTTCTTC.

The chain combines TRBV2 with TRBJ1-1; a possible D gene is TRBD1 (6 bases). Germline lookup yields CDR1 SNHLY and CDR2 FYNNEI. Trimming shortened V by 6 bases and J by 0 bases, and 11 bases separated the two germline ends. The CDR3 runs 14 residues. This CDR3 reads CASRSRDMNTEAFF. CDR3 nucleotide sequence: TGTGCCAGCAGGTCCCGGGACATGAACACTGAAGCTTTCTTT.

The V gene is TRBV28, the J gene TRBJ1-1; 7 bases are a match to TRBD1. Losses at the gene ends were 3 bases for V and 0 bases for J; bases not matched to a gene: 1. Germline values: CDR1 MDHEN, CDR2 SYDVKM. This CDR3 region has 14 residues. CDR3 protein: CASSFRGLNTEAFF. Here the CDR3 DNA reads TGTGCCAGCAGTTTCAGGGGGTTGAACACTGAAGCTTTCTTT.

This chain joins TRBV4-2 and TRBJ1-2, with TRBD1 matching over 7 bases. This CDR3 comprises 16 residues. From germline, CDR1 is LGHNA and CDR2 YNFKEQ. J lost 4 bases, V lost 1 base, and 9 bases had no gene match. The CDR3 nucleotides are TGTGCCAGCAGCCAAGCCGCAACAGGGGAGGTCTATGGCTACACCTTC. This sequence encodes CASSQAATGEVYGYTF.

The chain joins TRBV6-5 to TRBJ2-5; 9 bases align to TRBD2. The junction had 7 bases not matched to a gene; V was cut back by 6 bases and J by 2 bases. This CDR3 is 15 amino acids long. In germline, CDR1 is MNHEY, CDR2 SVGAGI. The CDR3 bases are TGTGCCAGCAGCTCCAGTAGCGGGGGACAAGAGACCCAGTACTTC. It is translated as CASSSSSGGQETQYF.

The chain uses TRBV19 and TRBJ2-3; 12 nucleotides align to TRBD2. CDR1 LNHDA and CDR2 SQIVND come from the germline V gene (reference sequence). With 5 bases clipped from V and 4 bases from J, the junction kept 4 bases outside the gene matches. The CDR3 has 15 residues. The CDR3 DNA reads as TGTGCCAGTAGTCTGGGACTAGCGGGCCCAGATACGCAGTATTTT. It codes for CASSLGLAGPDTQYF.

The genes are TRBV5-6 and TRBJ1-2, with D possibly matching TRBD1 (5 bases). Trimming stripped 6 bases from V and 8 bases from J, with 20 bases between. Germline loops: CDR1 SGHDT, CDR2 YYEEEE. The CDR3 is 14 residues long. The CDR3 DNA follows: TGTGCCAGCACCCAGACCGGGACCGAGGGGGGCTACACCTTC. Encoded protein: CASTQTGTEGGYTF.

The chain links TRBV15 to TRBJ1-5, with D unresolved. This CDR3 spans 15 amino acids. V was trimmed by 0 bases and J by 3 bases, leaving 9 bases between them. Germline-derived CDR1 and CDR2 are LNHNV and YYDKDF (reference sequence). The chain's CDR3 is CATSRDRGSNQPQHF. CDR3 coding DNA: TGTGCCACCAGCAGAGATAGAGGGTCCAATCAGCCCCAGCATTTT. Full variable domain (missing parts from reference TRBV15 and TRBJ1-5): DAMVIQNPRYQVTQFGKPVTLSCSQTLNHNVMYWYQQKSSQAPKLLFHYYDKDFNNEADTPDNFQSRRPNTSFCFLDIRSPGLGDTAMYLCATSRDRGSNQPQHFGDGTRLSIL.

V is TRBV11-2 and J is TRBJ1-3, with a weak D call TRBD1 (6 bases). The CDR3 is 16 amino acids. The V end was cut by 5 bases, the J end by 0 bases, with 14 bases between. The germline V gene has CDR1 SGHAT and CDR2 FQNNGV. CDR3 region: CASSLRTAGSGNTIYF. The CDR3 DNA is TGTGCCAGCAGCCTCCGGACAGCTGGCTCTGGAAACACCATATATTTT. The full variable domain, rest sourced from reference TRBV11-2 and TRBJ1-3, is EAGVAQSPRYKIIEKRQSVAFWCNPISGHATLYWYQQILGQGPKLLIQFQNNGVVDDSQLPKDRFSAERLKGVDSTLKIQPAKLEDSAVYLCASSLRTAGSGNTIYFGEGSWLTVV.

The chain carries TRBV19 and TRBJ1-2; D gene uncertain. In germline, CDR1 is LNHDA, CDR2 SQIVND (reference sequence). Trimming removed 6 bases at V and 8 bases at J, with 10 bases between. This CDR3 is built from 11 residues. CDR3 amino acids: CASSMTVGYTF. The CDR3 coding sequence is TGTGCCAGTAGCATGACTGTAGGCTACACCTTC.

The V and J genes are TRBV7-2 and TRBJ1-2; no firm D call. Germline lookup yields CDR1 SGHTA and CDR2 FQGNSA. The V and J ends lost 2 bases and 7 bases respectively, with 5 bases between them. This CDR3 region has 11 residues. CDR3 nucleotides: TGTGCCAGCAGCTTACGGGCTGGCTACACCTTC. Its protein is CASSLRAGYTF.

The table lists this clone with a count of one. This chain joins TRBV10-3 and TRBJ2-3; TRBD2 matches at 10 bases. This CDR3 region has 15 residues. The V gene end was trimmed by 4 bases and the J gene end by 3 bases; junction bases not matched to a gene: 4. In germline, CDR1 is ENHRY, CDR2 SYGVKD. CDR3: CAISGRSGGTDTQYF. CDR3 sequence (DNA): TGTGCCATCAGTGGACGTAGCGGGGGGACAGATACGCAGTATTTT.